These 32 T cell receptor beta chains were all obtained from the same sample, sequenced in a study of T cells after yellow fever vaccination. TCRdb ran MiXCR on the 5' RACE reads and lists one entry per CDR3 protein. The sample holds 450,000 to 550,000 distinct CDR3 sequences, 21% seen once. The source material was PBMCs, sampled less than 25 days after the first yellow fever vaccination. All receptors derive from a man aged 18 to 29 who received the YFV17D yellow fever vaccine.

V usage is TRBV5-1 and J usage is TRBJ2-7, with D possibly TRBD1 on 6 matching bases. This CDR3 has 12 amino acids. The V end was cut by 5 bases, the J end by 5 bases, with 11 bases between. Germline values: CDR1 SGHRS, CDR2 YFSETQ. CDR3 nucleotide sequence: TGCGCCAGCAGTTGGAAGGGGGACGAGCAGTACTTC. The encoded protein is CASSWKGDEQYF.

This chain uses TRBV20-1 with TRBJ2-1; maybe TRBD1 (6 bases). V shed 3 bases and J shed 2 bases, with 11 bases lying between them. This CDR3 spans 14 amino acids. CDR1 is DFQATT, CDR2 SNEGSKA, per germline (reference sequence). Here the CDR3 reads CSARGGGPYNEQFF. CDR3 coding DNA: TGCAGTGCTAGGGGTGGGGGCCCCTACAATGAGCAGTTCTTC.

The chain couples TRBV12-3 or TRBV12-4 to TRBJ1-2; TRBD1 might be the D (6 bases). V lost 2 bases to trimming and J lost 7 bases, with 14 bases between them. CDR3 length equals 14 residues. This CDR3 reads CASSLSGGRGGYTF. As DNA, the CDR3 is TGTGCCAGCAGTTTATCGGGGGGGCGCGGTGGCTACACCTTC.

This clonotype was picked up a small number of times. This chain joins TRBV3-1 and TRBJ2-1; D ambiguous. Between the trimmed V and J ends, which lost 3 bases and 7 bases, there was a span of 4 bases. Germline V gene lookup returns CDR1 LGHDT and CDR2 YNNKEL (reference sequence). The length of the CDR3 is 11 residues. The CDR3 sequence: CASSHTNEQFF. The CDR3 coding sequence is TGTGCCAGCAGCCACACTAATGAGCAGTTCTTC.

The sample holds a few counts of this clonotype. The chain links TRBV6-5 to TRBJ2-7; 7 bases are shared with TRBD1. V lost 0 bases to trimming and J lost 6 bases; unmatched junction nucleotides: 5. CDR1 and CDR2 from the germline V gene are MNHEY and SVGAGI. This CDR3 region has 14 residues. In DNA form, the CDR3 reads TGTGCCAGCAGTTACTCAATTACAGGGGCCGAGCAGTACGTC. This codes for CASSYSITGAEQYV.

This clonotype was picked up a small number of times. In DNA form, the CDR3 reads TGTGCCAGCAGCGTAGTGGTCGGTGCAGCCAACACCGGGGAGCTGTTTTTT. Translating it yields CASSVVVGAANTGELFF. The V call is TRBV9, the J call TRBJ2-2; the D is unclear. Germline V gives CDR1 SGDLS, CDR2 YYNGEE. This CDR3 contains 17 residues. Trimming cost V 0 bases and J 2 bases, with 14 bases left between them.

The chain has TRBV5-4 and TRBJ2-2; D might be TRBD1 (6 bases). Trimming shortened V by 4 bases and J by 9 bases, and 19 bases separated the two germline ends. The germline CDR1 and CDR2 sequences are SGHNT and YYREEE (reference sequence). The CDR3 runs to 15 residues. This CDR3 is CASSVQGSLPRELFF. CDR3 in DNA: TGTGCCAGCAGCGTCCAGGGGAGCCTCCCCCGGGAGCTGTTTTTT. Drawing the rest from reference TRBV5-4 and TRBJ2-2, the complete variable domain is ETGVTQSPTHLIKTRGQQVTLRCSSQSGHNTVSWYQQALGQGPQFIFQYYREEENGRGNFPPRFSGLQFPNYSSELNVNALELDDSALYLCASSVQGSLPRELFFGEGSRLTVL.

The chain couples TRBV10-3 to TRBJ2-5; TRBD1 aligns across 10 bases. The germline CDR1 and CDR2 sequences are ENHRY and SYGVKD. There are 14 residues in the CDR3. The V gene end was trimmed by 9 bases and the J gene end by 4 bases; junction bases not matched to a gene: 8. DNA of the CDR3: TGTGCCATAGGGACAGGGGTATTAAGAGAGACCCAGTACTTC. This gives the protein CAIGTGVLRETQYF.

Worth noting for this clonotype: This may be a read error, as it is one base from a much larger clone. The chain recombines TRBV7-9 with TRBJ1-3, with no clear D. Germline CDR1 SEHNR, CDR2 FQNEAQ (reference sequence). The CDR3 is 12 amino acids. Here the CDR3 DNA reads TGTGCCAGCATCTTAGCTGGAAACACCATATATTTT. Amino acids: CASILAGNTIYF.

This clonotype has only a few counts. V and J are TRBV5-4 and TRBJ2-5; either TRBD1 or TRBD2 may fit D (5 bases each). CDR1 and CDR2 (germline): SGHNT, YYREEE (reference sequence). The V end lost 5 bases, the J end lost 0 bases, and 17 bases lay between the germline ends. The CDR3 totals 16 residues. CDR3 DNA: TGTGCCAGCAGGCCCGGGACCACAACGTACCAAGAGACCCAGTACTTC. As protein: CASRPGTTTYQETQYF.

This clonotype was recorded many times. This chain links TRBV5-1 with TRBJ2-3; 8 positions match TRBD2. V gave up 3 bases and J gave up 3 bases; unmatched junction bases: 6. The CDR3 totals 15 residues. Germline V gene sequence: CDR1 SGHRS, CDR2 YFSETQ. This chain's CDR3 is CASSSGLGFTDTQYF. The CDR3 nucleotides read TGCGCCAGCAGCTCGGGACTAGGATTTACAGATACGCAGTATTTT.

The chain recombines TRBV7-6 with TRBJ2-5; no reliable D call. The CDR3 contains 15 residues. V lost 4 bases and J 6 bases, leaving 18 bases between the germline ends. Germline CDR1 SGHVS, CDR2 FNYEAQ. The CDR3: CASSSLLLDGQTQYF. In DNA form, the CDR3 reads TGTGCCAGCAGCTCCTTACTCTTGGACGGGCAGACCCAGTACTTC.

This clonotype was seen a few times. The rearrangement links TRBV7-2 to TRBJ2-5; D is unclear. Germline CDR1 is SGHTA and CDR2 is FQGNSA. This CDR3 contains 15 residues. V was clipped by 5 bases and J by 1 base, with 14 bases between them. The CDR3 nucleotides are TGTGCCAGCAGCCGCCAGGCCGCGACCCAAGAGACCCAGTACTTC. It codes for CASSRQAATQETQYF.

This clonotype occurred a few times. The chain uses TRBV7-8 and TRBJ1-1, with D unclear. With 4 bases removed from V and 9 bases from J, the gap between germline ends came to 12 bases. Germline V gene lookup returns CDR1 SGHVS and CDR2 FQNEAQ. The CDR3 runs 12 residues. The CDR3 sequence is CASSSRDIKAFF. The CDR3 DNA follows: TGTGCCAGCAGCTCCCGGGATATTAAAGCTTTCTTT.

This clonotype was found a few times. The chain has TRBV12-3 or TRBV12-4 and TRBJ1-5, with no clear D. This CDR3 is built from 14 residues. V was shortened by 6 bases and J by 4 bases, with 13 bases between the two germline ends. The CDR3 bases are TGTGCCAGCAGCCTCGGATCGGGGAATCAGCCCCAGCATTTT. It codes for CASSLGSGNQPQHF.

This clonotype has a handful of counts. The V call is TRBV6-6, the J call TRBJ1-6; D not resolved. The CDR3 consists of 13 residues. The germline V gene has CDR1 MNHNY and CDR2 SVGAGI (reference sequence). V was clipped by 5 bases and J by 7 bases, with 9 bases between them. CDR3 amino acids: CASSELGNSPLHF. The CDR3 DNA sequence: TGTGCCAGCAGTGAGTTAGGGAATTCACCCCTCCACTTT.

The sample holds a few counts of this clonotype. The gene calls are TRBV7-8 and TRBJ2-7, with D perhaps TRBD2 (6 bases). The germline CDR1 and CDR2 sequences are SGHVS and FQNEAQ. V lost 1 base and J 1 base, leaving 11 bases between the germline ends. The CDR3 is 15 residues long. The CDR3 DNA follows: TGTGCCAGCAGCTTAGTAGCGGACCCGTCCTACGAGCAGTACGTC. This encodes CASSLVADPSYEQYV.

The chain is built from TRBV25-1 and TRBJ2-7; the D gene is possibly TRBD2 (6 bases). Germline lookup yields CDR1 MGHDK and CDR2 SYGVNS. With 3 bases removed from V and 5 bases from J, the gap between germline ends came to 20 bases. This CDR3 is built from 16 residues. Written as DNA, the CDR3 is TGTGCCAGCAGTGACCCCGGGACGGGGGTTAGGGACGAGCAGTACTTC. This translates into CASSDPGTGVRDEQYF.

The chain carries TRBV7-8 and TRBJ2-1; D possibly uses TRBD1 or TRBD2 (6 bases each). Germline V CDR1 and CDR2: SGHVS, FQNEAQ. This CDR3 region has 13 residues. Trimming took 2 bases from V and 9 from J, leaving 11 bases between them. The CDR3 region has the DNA TGTGCCAGCAGCTTATTCGGGGGCGGTGAGCAGTTCTTC. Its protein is CASSLFGGGEQFF. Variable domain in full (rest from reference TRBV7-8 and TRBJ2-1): GAGVSQSPRYKVAKRGQDVALRCDPISGHVSLFWYQQALGQGPEFLTYFQNEAQLDKSGLPSDRFFAERPEGSVSTLKIQRTQQEDSAVYLCASSLFGGGEQFFGPGTRLTVL.

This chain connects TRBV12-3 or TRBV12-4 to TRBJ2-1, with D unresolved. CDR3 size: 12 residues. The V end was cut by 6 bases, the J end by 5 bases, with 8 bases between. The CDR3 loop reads CASRREHNEQFF. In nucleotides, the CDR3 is TGTGCCAGCAGGCGCGAACACAATGAGCAGTTCTTC.

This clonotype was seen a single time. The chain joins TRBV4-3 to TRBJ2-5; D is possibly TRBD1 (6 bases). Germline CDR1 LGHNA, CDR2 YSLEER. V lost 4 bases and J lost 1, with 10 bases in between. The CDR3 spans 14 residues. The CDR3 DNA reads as TGCGCCAGCAGCCGAACAGGGTTCCAAGAGACCCAGTACTTC. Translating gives CASSRTGFQETQYF.

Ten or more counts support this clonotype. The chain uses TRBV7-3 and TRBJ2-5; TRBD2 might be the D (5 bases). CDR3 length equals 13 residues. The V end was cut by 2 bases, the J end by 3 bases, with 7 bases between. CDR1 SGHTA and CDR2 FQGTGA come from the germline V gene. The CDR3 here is CASSLRREETQYF. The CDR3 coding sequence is TGTGCCAGCAGCTTACGGCGGGAAGAGACCCAGTACTTC.

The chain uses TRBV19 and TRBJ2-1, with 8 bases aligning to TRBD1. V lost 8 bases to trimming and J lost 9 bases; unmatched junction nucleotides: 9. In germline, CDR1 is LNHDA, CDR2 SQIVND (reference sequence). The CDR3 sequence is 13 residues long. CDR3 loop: CASGEAGGVEQFF. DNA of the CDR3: TGTGCCAGTGGGGAGGCAGGGGGCGTTGAGCAGTTCTTC.

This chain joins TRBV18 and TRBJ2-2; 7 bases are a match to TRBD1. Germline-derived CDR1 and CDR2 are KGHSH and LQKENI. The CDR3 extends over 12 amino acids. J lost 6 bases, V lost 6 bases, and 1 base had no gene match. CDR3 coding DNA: TGTGCCAGCTCGACAGGGCCCGGGGAGCTGTTTTTT. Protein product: CASSTGPGELFF.

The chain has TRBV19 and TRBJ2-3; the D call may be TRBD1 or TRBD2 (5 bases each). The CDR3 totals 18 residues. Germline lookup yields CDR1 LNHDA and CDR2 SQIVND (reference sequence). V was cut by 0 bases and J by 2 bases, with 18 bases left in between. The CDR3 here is CASSIEVGTAGYTDTQYF. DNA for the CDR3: TGTGCCAGTAGTATAGAGGTTGGGACGGCCGGGTACACAGATACGCAGTATTTT.

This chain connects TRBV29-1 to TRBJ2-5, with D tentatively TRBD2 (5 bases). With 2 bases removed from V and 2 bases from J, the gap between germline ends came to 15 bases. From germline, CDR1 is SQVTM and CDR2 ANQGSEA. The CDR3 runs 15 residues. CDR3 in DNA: TGCAGCGTTGAACTCCTTTGGTCGGGACAAGAGACCCAGTACTTC. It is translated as CSVELLWSGQETQYF.

The CDR3 is CASSQTDSGAYEQYV. The CDR3 nucleotides read TGTGCCAGCAGCCAGACTGACTCGGGCGCCTACGAGCAGTACGTC. The chain uses TRBV3-1 and TRBJ2-7; D remains unclear. V was pared by 3 bases and J by 2 bases, with 14 bases between. Per the germline V gene, CDR1 is LGHDT and CDR2 is YNNKEL (reference sequence). The CDR3 is made up of 15 amino acids.

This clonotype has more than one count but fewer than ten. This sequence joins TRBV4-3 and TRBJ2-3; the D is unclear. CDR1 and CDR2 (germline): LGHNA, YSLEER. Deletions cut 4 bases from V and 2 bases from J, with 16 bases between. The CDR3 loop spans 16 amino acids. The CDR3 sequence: CASSPTGSGYTDTQYF. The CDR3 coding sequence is TGCGCCAGCAGCCCAACCGGGTCGGGTTACACAGATACGCAGTATTTT.

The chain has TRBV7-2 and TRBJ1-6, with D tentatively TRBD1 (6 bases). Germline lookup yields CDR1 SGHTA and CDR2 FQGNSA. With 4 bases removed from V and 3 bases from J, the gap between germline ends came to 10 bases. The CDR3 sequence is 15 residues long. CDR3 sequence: CASSSEQGYNSPLHF. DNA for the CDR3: TGTGCCAGCAGCTCAGAACAGGGCTATAATTCACCCCTCCACTTT.

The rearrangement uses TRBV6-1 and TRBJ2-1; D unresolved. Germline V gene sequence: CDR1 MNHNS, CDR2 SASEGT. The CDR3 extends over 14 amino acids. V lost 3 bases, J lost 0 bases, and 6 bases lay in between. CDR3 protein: CASSDVDSYNEQFF. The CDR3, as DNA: TGTGCCAGCAGTGACGTTGACTCCTACAATGAGCAGTTCTTC.

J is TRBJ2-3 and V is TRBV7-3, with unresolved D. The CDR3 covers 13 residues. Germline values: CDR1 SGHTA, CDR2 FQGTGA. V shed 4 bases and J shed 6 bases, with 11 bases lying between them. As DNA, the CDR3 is TGTGCCAGCAGCTCAACAGTCGGGGATACGCAGTATTTT. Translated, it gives CASSSTVGDTQYF.

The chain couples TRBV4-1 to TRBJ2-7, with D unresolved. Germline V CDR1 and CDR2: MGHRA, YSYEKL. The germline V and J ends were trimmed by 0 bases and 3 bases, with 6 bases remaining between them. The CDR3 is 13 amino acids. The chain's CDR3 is CASSQETVYEQYF. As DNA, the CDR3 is TGCGCCAGCAGCCAAGAAACAGTCTACGAGCAGTACTTC.